The 5 T cell receptor beta chains below all came from one sample that was sequenced in a study of T-cell memory formation after mild COVID-19. TCRdb recomputed calls from the 5' RACE reads with MiXCR, one row per CDR3 protein. The sample has 450,000 or so distinct CDR3 sequences; 25% are singletons. The sequenced sample was PBMCs or a T cell subset sorted from them (not recorded which). Source of these receptors: an adult woman who had mild COVID-19 (a few samples of this study predate the infection). Cell type and time point are not known.

V gene TRBV7-9 combines with J gene TRBJ2-7; 8 bases match TRBD2. Germline CDR1 SEHNR, CDR2 FQNEAQ (reference sequence). Trimming at V came to 1 base and at J to 0 bases, leaving 5 bases not matched to a gene. This CDR3 comprises 16 residues. The CDR3 loop reads CASSLDIAGSSYEQYF. The CDR3 coding sequence is TGTGCCAGCAGCTTAGATATAGCGGGGAGCTCCTACGAGCAGTACTTC.

J is TRBJ1-1 and V is TRBV29-1, with D perhaps TRBD1 (5 bases). V was pared by 7 bases and J by 4 bases, with 19 bases between. Germline lookup yields CDR1 SQVTM and CDR2 ANQGSEA. The CDR3 length is 14 residues. The CDR3 loop reads CSALQRGGITEAFF. The CDR3 nucleotides are TGCAGCGCCCTACAGCGGGGGGGAATCACTGAAGCTTTCTTT.

This clonotype was seen repeatedly, ten times or more. V and J are TRBV12-3 or TRBV12-4 and TRBJ2-7; D unclear. The CDR3 has 12 residues. Deletions cut 5 bases from V and 5 bases from J, with 10 bases between. The CDR3 DNA reads as TGTGCCAGCAGTGTTATGTATCACGAGCAGTACTTC. Its protein is CASSVMYHEQYF.

The chain couples TRBV6-2 or TRBV6-3 to TRBJ2-1; 13 nucleotides agree with TRBD2. Germline CDR1 MNHEY, CDR2 SVGEGT. V lost 6 bases and J lost 7; bases outside the gene matches: 9. CDR3 length: 16 amino acids. The DNA of the CDR3 is TGTGCCAGCAGATCCGGACTAGCGGGAGTCCGGAATGAGCAGTTCTTC. Its translation: CASRSGLAGVRNEQFF.

This chain links TRBV5-1 with TRBJ1-2; TRBD1 might be the D (5 bases). V was clipped by 0 bases and J by 3 bases, with 9 bases between them. This CDR3 is built from 14 residues. Germline V gene data show CDR1 as SGHRS and CDR2 as YFSETQ. CDR3: CASSLGGVDYGYTF. The DNA for the CDR3 is TGCGCCAGCAGCTTGGGAGGGGTTGACTATGGCTACACCTTC.